This entry lists 12 T cell receptor beta chains sequenced from one sample in a study of T cell responses to AZD1222 COVID-19 vaccine. Only in-frame clones appear in the TCRdb table, and some are missing; sequencing was by immunoSEQ multiplex PCR. The sample lists roughly 120,000 clones, approximately 88% seen once, with approximately 6.9% in the top ten. The starting material was peripheral blood, obtained 28 days after the second AZD1222 dose. These receptors were collected from an adult who received the AZD1222 COVID-19 vaccine.

As DNA, the CDR3 is TGCGCCAGCAGCAGTAGGATTAGTAGCTCCTACAATGAGCAGTTCTTC. It translates to CASSSRISSSYNEQFF. The V gene is TRBV5-1, the J gene TRBJ2-1; D is ambiguous. This CDR3 contains 16 residues. V lost 4 bases and J 0 bases, leaving 14 bases between the germline ends. Looked up from germline, CDR1 is SGHRS and CDR2 is YFSETQ.

This sequence joins TRBV27 and TRBJ1-3; 10 positions agree with TRBD1. Germline-derived CDR1 and CDR2 are MNHEY and SMNVEV (reference sequence). The CDR3 contains 16 residues. Trimming removed 4 bases from V and 2 bases from J; junction bases left unmatched: 5. The CDR3 reads CASSSSTGGTGNTIYF. The CDR3 DNA reads as TGTGCCAGCAGTTCCTCGACAGGGGGCACTGGAAACACCATATATTTT.

V is TRBV7-2 and J is TRBJ1-5, with a tentative D call TRBD1 (6 bases). CDR3 size: 16 residues. Trimming pared 1 base from V and 2 bases from J, leaving 12 bases between. Germline CDR1 and CDR2: SGHTA and FQGNSA. The CDR3 nucleotides are TGTGCCAGCAGCTTAGTTGCGGGGGCAGGCAATCAGCCCCAGCATTTT. It is translated as CASSLVAGAGNQPQHF.

V and J are TRBV2 and TRBJ2-5; possibly TRBD1 for D (5 bases). The CDR3 loop spans 13 amino acids. The germline V gene has CDR1 SNHLY and CDR2 FYNNEI. V shed 6 bases and J shed 1 base, with 9 bases lying between them. CDR3 loop: CASRSDSQETQYF. Here the CDR3 DNA reads TGTGCCAGCAGATCAGACAGCCAAGAGACCCAGTACTTC.

The chain joins TRBV3-1 (or the pseudogene TRBV3-2) to TRBJ1-6; D is unclear. V shed 1 base and J shed 7 bases, with 5 bases lying between them. CDR3 length: 13 amino acids. Germline V CDR1 and CDR2: LGHDT, YNNKEL (reference sequence). The CDR3 protein is CASSQVENSPLHF. In DNA, the CDR3 is TGTGCCAGCAGCCAAGTGGAAAATTCACCCCTCCACTTT.

V usage is TRBV21-1 and J usage is TRBJ1-1. TRBV21-1 has pseudogene status. This CDR3 region has 15 residues. The CDR3 loop is CASSRDGGVDTEAFF. The CDR3 bases are TGTGCCAGCAGCCGGGATGGAGGGGTGGACACTGAAGCTTTCTTT.

The V and J genes are TRBV19 and TRBJ1-5; D unresolved. Trimming pared 3 bases from V and 3 bases from J, leaving 15 bases between. Germline CDR1 reads LNHDA; CDR2 reads SQIVND (reference sequence). CDR3 size: 16 residues. This chain's CDR3 is CASSMPQGRINQPQHF. CDR3 DNA sequence: TGTGCCAGTAGTATGCCCCAAGGGCGGATCAATCAGCCCCAGCATTTT.

The rearrangement links TRBV20-1 to TRBJ1-1; D is undetermined. This CDR3 has 11 residues. Germline CDR1 and CDR2: DFQATT and SNEGSKA (reference sequence). V was clipped by 1 base and J by 10 bases, with 10 bases between them. The CDR3 bases are TGCAGTGCTAGAGTTGAGGGAGGAGCTTTCTTT. This codes for CSARVEGGAFF.

The V and J genes are TRBV21-1 and TRBJ1-1. TRBV21-1 corresponds to a pseudogene. The CDR3 covers 15 residues. For the CDR3, the DNA is TGTGCCAGCAGCCTACTAGGGGCCGGGGACACTGAAGCTTTCTTT. Encoded protein: CASSLLGAGDTEAFF.

The genes are TRBV6-5 and TRBJ1-1, with D unclear. Looked up from germline, CDR1 is MNHEY and CDR2 is SVGAGI. V was trimmed by 8 bases and J by 0 bases, leaving 13 bases between them. The CDR3 length is 14 residues. As DNA, the CDR3 is TGTGCCAGCGGGGATCCAGTGATGAACACTGAAGCTTTCTTT. Translating it yields CASGDPVMNTEAFF.

The J gene is TRBJ1-2, the V gene TRBV20-1; the D gene is possibly TRBD1 (5 bases). CDR3 length: 11 amino acids. Trimming pared 6 bases from V and 6 bases from J, leaving 11 bases between. CDR1 DFQATT and CDR2 SNEGSKA come from the germline V gene (reference sequence). The CDR3 region is CSAQEGNGYTF. The CDR3 nucleotides read TGCAGTGCCCAAGAGGGGAATGGCTACACCTTC.

The chain couples TRBV18 to TRBJ1-4, with D possibly TRBD1 on 6 matching bases. The CDR3 has 14 residues. The germline V and J ends were trimmed by 3 bases and 10 bases, with 15 bases remaining between them. CDR1 is KGHSH and CDR2 is LQKENI in the germline V gene. In DNA form, the CDR3 reads TGTGCCAGCTCACCTTCAGGGGTTCAGGGAAAACTGTTTTTT. It is translated as CASSPSGVQGKLFF.